Listed below are T cell receptor beta chains from one sample, sequenced in a study of human thymus T cells. The data were produced by immunoSEQ multiplex PCR, yet TCRdb's version contains in-frame clones alone and is incomplete. The repertoire holds some 120,000 clones, with approximately 96% as singletons. The sequencing sample was made of thymus tissue. The receptors here all came from a boy under two years old with a congenital heart defect but otherwise immunologically healthy. CDR3s include the opening cysteine and the closing phenylalanine or tryptophan. The D gene is left open where the match is weak.

>TRBJ2-3|TRBV4-1|TRBD2
CASRSRLAGTNPNTDTQYF
TGCGCCAGCAGATCGCGACTAGCGGGGACCAATCCAAACACAGATACGCAGTATTTT
>TRBJ2-7|TRBV6-1|-
CASSGYEQYF
TGTGCCAGCAGTGGTTACGAGCAGTACTTC
>TRBJ1-6|TRBV28|-
CASSPKHGREALYSPLHF
TGTGCCAGCAGTCCCAAACATGGCCGGGAAGCCCTTTATTCACCCCTCCACTTT
>TRBJ2-2|TRBV7-9|-
CASSSLSGANTGELFF
TGTGCCAGCAGCTCCCTCTCAGGAGCGAACACCGGGGAGCTGTTTTTT
>TRBJ2-5|TRBV7-2|TRBD2
CASSSGGLALETQYF
TGTGCCAGCAGCTCCGGGGGACTAGCTTTAGAGACCCAGTACTTC
>TRBJ2-7|TRBV4-1|-
CASSQDDGGLLLEQYF
TGCGCCAGCAGCCAAGATGATGGGGGGCTCCTGTTAGAGCAGTACTTC
>TRBJ1-4|TRBV19|TRBD1
CASTGRQGGPRNEKLFF
TGTGCCAGTACTGGGCGGCAGGGGGGCCCCCGTAATGAAAAACTGTTTTTT
>TRBJ1-1|TRBV21-1|-
CASSKGPPQTPSVNTEAFF
TGTGCCAGCAGCAAAGGACCTCCACAGACCCCCTCCGTGAACACTGAAGCTTTCTTT
>TRBJ2-3|TRBV7-2|-
CASSLLGPSSTDTQYF
TGTGCCAGCAGCTTACTGGGCCCCTCTAGCACAGATACGCAGTATTTT
>TRBJ2-5|TRBV11-2|TRBD2
CASSSPTGLAGKETQYF
TGTGCCAGCAGCTCACCGACCGGACTAGCGGGTAAAGAGACCCAGTACTTC
>TRBJ2-3|TRBV4-1|TRBD2
CASSSGRGEVTDTQYF
TGCGCCAGCAGTTCTGGACGGGGGGAAGTCACAGATACGCAGTATTTT
>TRBJ2-7|TRBV2|TRBD1
CASSSRGGTGPYF
TGTGCCAGCAGCAGTCGGGGAGGGACAGGGCCTTACTTC
>TRBJ2-6|TRBV28|-
CASSSNNNRDTGSGANVLTF
TGTGCCAGCAGTTCGAACAATAACCGGGACACCGGCTCTGGGGCCAACGTCCTGACTTTC
>TRBJ1-2|TRBV9|-
CASSVGGGDYGYTF
TGTGCCAGCAGCGTAGGCGGGGGTGACTATGGCTACACCTTC